Detailed here is one T cell receptor beta chain. It has no known antigen specificity. No base qualities exist here, and no much larger clone lies one base off it. The immunoSEQ Assay, a bias-controlled multiplex PCR, was used to amplify TCRbeta CDR3 regions from genomic DNA. The original methods were these. The number of nucleated cells in each sample was estimated by amplification of reference gene primers within the assay. To quantify the absolute abundance of each unique TCRbeta CDR3 rearrangement, sequence reads were collapsed and filtered. Productive Simpson clonality was computed per sample as the square root of Simpson's diversity index over productive rearrangements. TCRdb stores this immuneACCESS table with in-frame sequences only. Part of the clones is absent; in the studies checked, under half of the shortfall reflects unresolved V genes, and no reason is known for the rest. V, J and clone size are taken as reported in that table, and D and trimming were inferred from the DNA itself. The sample table shows 100,000 to 150,000 clones, and roughly four fifths are seen once. The ten largest clones represent roughly 4% of the sample.

Whole blood was collected in K2EDTA tubes by collaborating institutions according to the institutions' own protocols. For TCRbeta analysis, collaborators shipped samples in one of three forms: frozen whole blood, isolated PBMCs, or DNA extracted from either of those sample types. This sample was taken from a study of blood T cell repertoires in COVID-19 (dated by TCRdb to the early 2020s). Concerning the study at large: Collaborator samples came from the United States, Italy and Spain and covered acute and convalescent phases of COVID-19. The prospective study material was composed of cDNA or gDNA derived from T cells, B-cell-depleted T cells, or PBMCs. Subjects who had been exposed to COVID-19, were actively infected with it, or had recovered from it provided the deeply sampled blood TCRbeta repertoires that made up the dataset. The repertoires were released in a freely available public database meant as a resource for research on the immune response to SARS-CoV-2. Samples were obtained from the ongoing ImmuneRACE study (first 160 participants) and from about 1,300 subjects provided by 6 global collaborators. The sample metadata nearly always contained a de-identified subject ID, COVID-19 status, age in years and sex. Where available, HLA class I and class II types were taken from metadata supplied by the sample provider and were not determined by assay-based typing.

CDR1 and CDR2, looked up from the germline V gene (reference sequence), are DFQATT and SNEGSKA. V sheds 3 bases and J sheds 4 bases, leaving 13 bases between their ends. The CDR3 runs 14 residues from the cysteine to the phenylalanine. Only the CDR3 part of the read is kept: 42 bases, read in frame from the first base. Study-level results and caveats: Clinical and demographic metadata were provided uncurated, with the amount varying by source and participant.

This receptor was identified in a woman aged 50 to 65 with acute or convalescent COVID-19. This chain is built from TRBV20-1 and TRBJ2-1; there is no confident call for the D gene. The sequenced sample was peripheral blood. The sequenced DNA: TGCAGTGCTAGTTATCCCGGTCTGTACAATGAGCAGTTCTTC. This translates into CSASYPGLYNEQFF.